What follows are 3 T cell receptor beta chains derived from one specimen sequenced in a study of T cell responses to AZD1222 COVID-19 vaccine. Sequenced by immunoSEQ multiplex PCR; TCRdb stores in-frame clones only, minus some. The sample holds about 140,000 clones, more than 85% seen once. The source was peripheral blood, collected on day 0 of AZD1222 vaccination. All receptors derive from an adult in good health.

The chain recombines TRBV3-1 (or the pseudogene TRBV3-2) with TRBJ2-7; TRBD2 agrees at 9 bases. Germline CDR1 is LGHDT and CDR2 is YNNKEL (reference sequence). The V and J ends lost 8 bases and 5 bases, in that order; junction bases with no gene match: 4. The CDR3 has 12 residues. This CDR3 is CASVSGSNEQYF. The DNA of the CDR3 is TGTGCCAGCGTTAGCGGGAGCAACGAGCAGTACTTC.

The J gene is TRBJ1-4, the V gene TRBV6-5; possibly TRBD1 for D (6 bases). This CDR3 contains 15 residues. Trimming shortened V by 0 bases and J by 8 bases, and 13 bases separated the two germline ends. Germline CDR1 reads MNHEY; CDR2 reads SVGAGI. The CDR3: CASSYSMGAVEKLFF. CDR3 bases: TGTGCCAGCAGTTACTCGATGGGGGCCGTCGAAAAACTGTTTTTT.

This chain links TRBV27 with TRBJ1-1, with D possibly matching TRBD1 (5 bases). Germline V lookup: CDR1 MNHEY, CDR2 SMNVEV (reference sequence). Trimming removed 4 bases at V and 8 bases at J, with 17 bases between. This CDR3 is 14 amino acids long. CDR3 bases: TGTGCCAGCAGTTCGAAAGGGGTTTGGACAGAAGCTTTCTTT. This encodes CASSSKGVWTEAFF.